The 3 T cell receptor beta chains in this list originate from one sample, sequenced in a study of blood T cell repertoires in COVID-19. Using immunoSEQ multiplex PCR, the repertoire was profiled, and TCRdb retains in-frame clones only, with some absent. The table lists some 200,000 clones, roughly nine tenths of them singletons. Material: peripheral blood. These TCRs come from a woman in her seventies with acute or convalescent COVID-19.

V and J are TRBV19 and TRBJ2-7; 8 bases fit TRBD1. Germline V gene lookup returns CDR1 LNHDA and CDR2 SQIVND (reference sequence). V shed 6 bases, J shed 1 base, and the junction held 5 bases outside the gene matches. CDR3 length: 14 amino acids. The CDR3 nucleotides read TGTGCCAGTAGCCGGACAGGGAGGTCCTACGAGCAGTACTTC. Its protein is CASSRTGRSYEQYF.

V gene TRBV11-2 combines with J gene TRBJ1-2; 9 bases line up with TRBD1. The V gene end was trimmed by 5 bases and the J gene end by 5 bases; junction bases not matched to a gene: 15. Germline V gives CDR1 SGHAT, CDR2 FQNNGV. CDR3 length equals 17 residues. In DNA form, the CDR3 reads TGTGCCAGCAGCCAACCCCGGGACAGGGCGGGAAGTTATGGCTACACCTTC. It codes for CASSQPRDRAGSYGYTF.

The chain joins TRBV4-2 to TRBJ1-1; possibly TRBD1 for D (5 bases). Germline values: CDR1 LGHNA, CDR2 YNFKEQ. The CDR3 has 14 amino acids. V shed 3 bases and J shed 1 base, with 9 bases lying between them. CDR3 sequence reads: CASSHYDRNTEAFF. CDR3 nucleotide sequence: TGTGCCAGCAGCCACTACGACAGGAACACTGAAGCTTTCTTT.